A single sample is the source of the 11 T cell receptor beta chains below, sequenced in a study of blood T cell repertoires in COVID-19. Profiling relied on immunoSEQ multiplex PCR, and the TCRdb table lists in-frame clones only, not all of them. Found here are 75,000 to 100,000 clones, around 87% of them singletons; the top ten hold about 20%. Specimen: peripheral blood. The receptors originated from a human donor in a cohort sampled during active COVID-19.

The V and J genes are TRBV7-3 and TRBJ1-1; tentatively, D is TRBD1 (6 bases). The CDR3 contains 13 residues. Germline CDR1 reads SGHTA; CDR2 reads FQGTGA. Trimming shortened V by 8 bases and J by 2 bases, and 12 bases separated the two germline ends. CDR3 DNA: TGTGCCAGCTTGTTGGGGGCCAACACTGAAGCTTTCTTT. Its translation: CASLLGANTEAFF.

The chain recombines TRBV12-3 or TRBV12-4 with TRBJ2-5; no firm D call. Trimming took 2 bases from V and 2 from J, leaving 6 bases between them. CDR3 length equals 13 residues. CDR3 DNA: TGTGCCAGCAGTTTAATGTTACAAGAGACCCAGTACTTC. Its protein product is CASSLMLQETQYF.

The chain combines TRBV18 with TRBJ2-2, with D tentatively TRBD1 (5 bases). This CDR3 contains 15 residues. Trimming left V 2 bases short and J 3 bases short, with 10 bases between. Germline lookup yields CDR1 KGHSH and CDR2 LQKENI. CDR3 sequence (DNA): TGTGCCAGCTCACCAAGGACACCTGACACCGGGGAGCTGTTTTTT. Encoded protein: CASSPRTPDTGELFF.

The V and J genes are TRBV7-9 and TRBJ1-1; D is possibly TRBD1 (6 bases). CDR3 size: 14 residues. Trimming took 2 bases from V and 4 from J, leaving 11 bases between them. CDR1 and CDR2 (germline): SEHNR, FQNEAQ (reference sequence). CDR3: CASSLLGAGTEAFF. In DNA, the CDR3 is TGTGCCAGCAGCTTACTGGGGGCCGGCACTGAAGCTTTCTTT. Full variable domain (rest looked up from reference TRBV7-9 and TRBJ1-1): DTGVSQNPRHKITKRGQNVTFRCDPISEHNRLYWYRQTLGQGPEFLTYFQNEAQLEKSRLLSDRFSAERPKGSFSTLEIQRTEQGDSAMYLCASSLLGAGTEAFFGQGTRLTVV.

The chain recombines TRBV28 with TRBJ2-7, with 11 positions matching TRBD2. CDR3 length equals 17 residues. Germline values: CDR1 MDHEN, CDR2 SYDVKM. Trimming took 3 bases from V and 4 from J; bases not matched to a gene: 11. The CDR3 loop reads CASSLLAGGPKWYEQYF. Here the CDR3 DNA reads TGTGCCAGCAGTTTGTTAGCGGGAGGGCCGAAGTGGTACGAGCAGTACTTC.

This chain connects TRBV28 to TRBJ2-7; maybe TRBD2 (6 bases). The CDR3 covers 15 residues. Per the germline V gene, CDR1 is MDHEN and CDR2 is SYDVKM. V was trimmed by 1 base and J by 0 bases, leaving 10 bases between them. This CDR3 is CASSLLRESSYEQYF. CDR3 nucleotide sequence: TGTGCCAGCAGTTTATTGCGGGAAAGCTCCTACGAGCAGTACTTC.

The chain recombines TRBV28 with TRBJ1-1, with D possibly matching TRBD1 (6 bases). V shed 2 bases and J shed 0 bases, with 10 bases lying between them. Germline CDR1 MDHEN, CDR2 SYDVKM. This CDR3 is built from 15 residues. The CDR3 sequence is CASSLAGGVNTEAFF. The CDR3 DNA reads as TGTGCCAGCAGTTTAGCGGGGGGCGTGAACACTGAAGCTTTCTTT.

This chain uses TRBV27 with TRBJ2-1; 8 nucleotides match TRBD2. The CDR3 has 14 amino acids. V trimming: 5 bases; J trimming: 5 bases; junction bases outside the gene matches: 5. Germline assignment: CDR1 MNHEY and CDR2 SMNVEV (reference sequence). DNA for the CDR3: TGTGCCAGCAGTCCGGGACTAGTCAACAATGAGCAGTTCTTC. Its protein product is CASSPGLVNNEQFF.

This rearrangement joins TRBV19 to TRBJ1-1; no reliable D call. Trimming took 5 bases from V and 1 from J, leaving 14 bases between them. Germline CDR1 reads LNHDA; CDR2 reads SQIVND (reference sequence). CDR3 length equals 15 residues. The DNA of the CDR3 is TGTGCCAGTAGTCCCCAGTTCGCAGAGAACACTGAAGCTTTCTTT. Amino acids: CASSPQFAENTEAFF.

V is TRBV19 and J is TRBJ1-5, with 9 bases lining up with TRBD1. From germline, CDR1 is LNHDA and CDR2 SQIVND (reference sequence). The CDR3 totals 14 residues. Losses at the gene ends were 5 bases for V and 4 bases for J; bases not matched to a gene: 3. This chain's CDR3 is CASSEGTGNQPQHF. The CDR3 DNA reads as TGTGCCAGTAGTGAGGGGACAGGGAATCAGCCCCAGCATTTT.

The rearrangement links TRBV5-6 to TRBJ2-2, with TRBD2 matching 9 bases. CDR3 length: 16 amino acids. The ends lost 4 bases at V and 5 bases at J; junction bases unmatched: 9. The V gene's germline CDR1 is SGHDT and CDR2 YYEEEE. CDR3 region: CASSATGTSRTGELFF. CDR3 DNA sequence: TGTGCCAGCAGCGCCACCGGGACTAGCAGGACCGGGGAGCTGTTTTTT.